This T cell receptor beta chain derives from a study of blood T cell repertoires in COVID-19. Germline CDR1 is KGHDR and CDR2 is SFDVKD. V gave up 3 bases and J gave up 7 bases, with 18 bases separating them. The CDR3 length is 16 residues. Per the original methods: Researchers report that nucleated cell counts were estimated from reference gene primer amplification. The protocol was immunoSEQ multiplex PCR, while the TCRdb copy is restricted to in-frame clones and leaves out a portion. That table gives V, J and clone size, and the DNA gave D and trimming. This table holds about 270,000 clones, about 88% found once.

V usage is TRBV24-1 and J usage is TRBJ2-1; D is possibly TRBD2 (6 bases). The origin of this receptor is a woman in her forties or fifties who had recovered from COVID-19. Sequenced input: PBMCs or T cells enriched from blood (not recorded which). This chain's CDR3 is CATSDELAPLGNEQFF. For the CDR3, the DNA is TGTGCCACCAGTGATGAGCTAGCGCCCCTGGGGAATGAGCAGTTCTTC.